This T cell receptor beta chain is drawn from a study of vaccination effects on CD4 cells after COVID-19. Study outcomes and limitations: Clones induced by infection and by vaccine showed marked clonal contraction late after vaccination.

Ahead of sequencing, the ViraFEST assay grew antigen-specific CD4+ T cells using viral peptide pools. Investigators separated out CD4+ T cells once around nine days of culture had passed. Convalescent patients had PCR-confirmed SARS-CoV-2 infection between March and December 2020. Each culture had half its medium swapped for IL-2 medium on days 3 and 7. Comment on this clone: Its antigen remains unknown.

Repertoires were generated with immunoSEQ multiplex PCR, while TCRdb's copy carries only in-frame clones and drops some. The table includes tens of thousands of clones, 60% to 75% detected once. Deletions cut 6 bases from V and 0 bases from J, with 21 bases between. The CDR3 has 17 amino acids. Looked up from germline, CDR1 is MNHEY and CDR2 is SMNVEV (reference sequence). The starting material was CD4+ T cells from PBMCs cultured with HIV peptides, obtained before COVID-19 vaccination. As for subset: HIV-1 Nef peptide pool negative control/reference culture. The chain has TRBV27 and TRBJ2-7; TRBD1 is a possible D gene (6 bases). This clonotype originated in a human donor who had a prior SARS-CoV-2 infection. Here the CDR3 reads CASSLKGQPAYSYEQYF. The CDR3 region has the DNA TGTGCCAGCAGCTTAAAAGGACAGCCCGCCTACTCCTACGAGCAGTACTTC.